This is a list of T cell receptor beta chains from one sample in a study of blood T cell repertoires in COVID-19. The assay was immunoSEQ multiplex PCR, and TCRdb's table has in-frame clones only and misses some. The sample consists of 200,000 to 250,000 clones, approximately 85% of them appearing once. The sample taken for sequencing was peripheral blood. These receptors were obtained from a woman of 80 years or more with COVID-19, enrolled during active disease. The CDR3 runs from the conserved cysteine through the conserved F or W. The order of the fields is V gene, J gene, clone size, D gene, CDR3 protein, CDR3 DNA. A D gene is named only where the DNA matches it firmly. Only part of the rows carry a size: once, few, many, or a class if the clone is expanded.

v_gene: TRBV7-2; j_gene: TRBJ2-2; abundance: few; d_gene: TRBD2; CDR3aa: CASSLGAGGPITGELFF; CDR3nt: TGTGCCAGCAGCTTAGGAGCGGGAGGGCCGATCACCGGGGAGCTGTTTTTT
v_gene: TRBV28; j_gene: TRBJ1-1; abundance: once; d_gene: .; CDR3aa: CASSWQTEAFF; CDR3nt: TGTGCCAGCAGTTGGCAAACTGAAGCTTTCTTT
v_gene: TRBV7-3; j_gene: TRBJ2-5; abundance: .; d_gene: TRBD1; CDR3aa: CASSTAGGETQYF; CDR3nt: TGTGCCAGCAGCACCGCAGGGGGAGAGACCCAGTACTTC
v_gene: TRBV18; j_gene: TRBJ1-2; abundance: .; d_gene: TRBD1; CDR3aa: CASSTKDRANYGYTF; CDR3nt: TGTGCCAGCTCAACGAAAGACAGGGCTAACTATGGCTACACCTTC
v_gene: TRBV28; j_gene: TRBJ2-6; abundance: .; d_gene: .; CDR3aa: CASRSPGPSGANVLTF; CDR3nt: TGTGCCAGCAGATCCCCAGGTCCCTCTGGGGCCAACGTCCTGACTTTC
v_gene: TRBV30; j_gene: TRBJ1-4; abundance: few; d_gene: .; CDR3aa: CAWSVPTGFVF; CDR3nt: TGTGCCTGGAGTGTACCAACAGGGTTCGTTTTT
v_gene: TRBV19; j_gene: TRBJ1-5; abundance: .; d_gene: .; CDR3aa: CASSRTQGNQPQHF; CDR3nt: TGTGCCAGTAGTCGGACTCAGGGCAATCAGCCCCAGCATTTT
v_gene: TRBV7-3; j_gene: TRBJ2-3; abundance: few; d_gene: .; CDR3aa: CASSFLQGNTQYF; CDR3nt: TGTGCCAGCAGCTTCCTTCAGGGAAATACGCAGTATTTT
v_gene: TRBV29-1; j_gene: TRBJ1-2; abundance: .; d_gene: .; CDR3aa: CSVLVGANYGYTF; CDR3nt: TGCAGCGTCCTGGTCGGGGCTAACTATGGCTACACCTTC
v_gene: TRBV19; j_gene: TRBJ1-1; abundance: .; d_gene: TRBD1; CDR3aa: CASSIWDRDLNTEAFF; CDR3nt: TGTGCCAGTAGTATATGGGACAGGGACTTGAACACTGAAGCTTTCTTT
v_gene: TRBV11-2; j_gene: TRBJ1-2; abundance: .; d_gene: TRBD1; CDR3aa: CASSLDRDSVLF; CDR3nt: TGTGCCAGCAGCTTAGATCGGGACAGCGTCCTTTTC
v_gene: TRBV5-1; j_gene: TRBJ1-6; abundance: .; d_gene: .; CDR3aa: CASKDRRPSGSPLHF; CDR3nt: TGCGCCAGCAAGGATAGAAGGCCCTCGGGTTCACCCCTCCACTTT
v_gene: TRBV9; j_gene: TRBJ2-3; abundance: .; d_gene: .; CDR3aa: CASNPDGNRVGDTQYF; CDR3nt: TGTGCCAGCAACCCCGACGGGAACCGGGTGGGGGATACGCAGTATTTT
v_gene: TRBV11-2; j_gene: TRBJ2-7; abundance: .; d_gene: TRBD2; CDR3aa: CASSLGTSGTLEQYF; CDR3nt: TGTGCCAGCAGCTTAGGGACTAGCGGGACCCTCGAGCAGTACTTC
v_gene: TRBV19; j_gene: TRBJ2-6; abundance: .; d_gene: .; CDR3aa: CASRAGALTSGANVLTF; CDR3nt: TGTGCCAGTAGGGCGGGGGCGTTAACATCTGGGGCCAACGTCCTGACTTTC
v_gene: TRBV19; j_gene: TRBJ2-7; abundance: .; d_gene: .; CDR3aa: CASSMGTYEQYF; CDR3nt: TGTGCCAGTAGTATGGGCACCTACGAGCAGTACTTC
v_gene: TRBV28; j_gene: TRBJ1-2; abundance: .; d_gene: .; CDR3aa: CASSLDRPGGYTF; CDR3nt: TGTGCCAGCAGTTTAGACCGGCCGGGGGGCTACACCTTC
v_gene: TRBV6-2/TRBV6-3; j_gene: TRBJ1-2; abundance: .; d_gene: TRBD1; CDR3aa: CASSHPGQGANYGYTF; CDR3nt: TGTGCCAGCAGCCATCCAGGACAGGGGGCTAACTATGGCTACACCTTC
v_gene: TRBV20-1; j_gene: TRBJ1-1; abundance: .; d_gene: .; CDR3aa: CSAQKGQEAFF; CDR3nt: TGCAGTGCTCAAAAAGGACAAGAAGCTTTCTTT
v_gene: TRBV2; j_gene: TRBJ1-2; abundance: .; d_gene: .; CDR3aa: CASKQGSYGYTF; CDR3nt: TGTGCCAGCAAGCAGGGCAGCTATGGCTACACCTTC
v_gene: TRBV27; j_gene: TRBJ2-5; abundance: .; d_gene: TRBD2; CDR3aa: CASRLMTSGIETQYF; CDR3nt: TGTGCCAGCAGGCTCATGACTAGCGGGATAGAGACCCAGTACTTC
v_gene: TRBV14; j_gene: TRBJ2-7; abundance: .; d_gene: .; CDR3aa: CASSTRDEQYF; CDR3nt: TGTGCCAGCAGCACCCGGGACGAGCAGTACTTC
v_gene: TRBV9; j_gene: TRBJ2-5; abundance: .; d_gene: TRBD2; CDR3aa: CASSVGSGRGQETQYF; CDR3nt: TGTGCCAGCAGCGTAGGTTCCGGGAGGGGGCAAGAGACCCAGTACTTC
v_gene: TRBV6-2/TRBV6-3; j_gene: TRBJ1-2; abundance: .; d_gene: TRBD1; CDR3aa: CASSLVGQGLGYTF; CDR3nt: TGTGCCAGCAGCCTAGTTGGACAGGGTCTTGGCTACACCTTC
v_gene: TRBV13; j_gene: TRBJ2-4; abundance: .; d_gene: .; CDR3aa: CASASTRVGIQYF; CDR3nt: TGTGCCAGCGCGTCGACCAGGGTAGGCATTCAGTACTTC
v_gene: TRBV3-1/TRBV3-2; j_gene: TRBJ2-5; abundance: few; d_gene: .; CDR3aa: CASSQDPGGEETQYF; CDR3nt: TGTGCCAGCAGCCAAGATCCGGGGGGCGAGGAGACCCAGTACTTC
v_gene: TRBV9; j_gene: TRBJ2-1; abundance: .; d_gene: TRBD2; CDR3aa: CASSYGLAGYNEQFF; CDR3nt: TGTGCCAGCAGCTACGGACTAGCGGGGTACAATGAGCAGTTCTTC
v_gene: TRBV9; j_gene: TRBJ1-4; abundance: .; d_gene: .; CDR3aa: CASSALGGEKLFF; CDR3nt: TGTGCCAGCAGCGCCCTGGGAGGTGAAAAACTGTTTTTT
v_gene: TRBV6-2/TRBV6-3; j_gene: TRBJ2-5; abundance: .; d_gene: TRBD2; CDR3aa: CASSGRLGLAGGGTQYF; CDR3nt: TGTGCCAGCAGTGGGAGACTGGGACTAGCGGGAGGTGGGACCCAGTACTTC
v_gene: TRBV19; j_gene: TRBJ1-5; abundance: .; d_gene: TRBD1; CDR3aa: CASSPGEGGFGNQPQHF; CDR3nt: TGTGCCAGTAGTCCCGGGGAAGGGGGCTTTGGCAATCAGCCCCAGCATTTT
v_gene: TRBV20-1; j_gene: TRBJ2-7; abundance: few; d_gene: TRBD1; CDR3aa: CSASSRGQYEQYF; CDR3nt: TGCAGTGCTAGTTCCAGGGGGCAGTACGAGCAGTACTTC
v_gene: TRBV15; j_gene: TRBJ1-4; abundance: .; d_gene: TRBD1; CDR3aa: CATSRDLRGGVNEKLFF; CDR3nt: TGTGCCACCAGCAGAGACTTGAGAGGGGGCGTTAATGAAAAACTGTTTTTT
v_gene: TRBV28; j_gene: TRBJ1-2; abundance: .; d_gene: .; CDR3aa: CASSLRLRGYTF; CDR3nt: TGTGCCAGCAGTCTGCGTTTGCGGGGCTACACCTTC
v_gene: TRBV18; j_gene: TRBJ1-1; abundance: .; d_gene: TRBD1; CDR3aa: CASSRRTGETPEAFF; CDR3nt: TGTGCCAGCTCGCGACGGACAGGGGAAACGCCTGAAGCTTTCTTT
v_gene: TRBV7-9; j_gene: TRBJ2-3; abundance: .; d_gene: TRBD1; CDR3aa: CASSSLDRASDTQYF; CDR3nt: TGTGCCAGCAGCTCCCTGGACAGGGCATCAGATACGCAGTATTTT
v_gene: TRBV28; j_gene: TRBJ2-1; abundance: .; d_gene: .; CDR3aa: CASSLSSYNEQFF; CDR3nt: TGTGCCAGCAGTCTTAGCTCCTACAATGAGCAGTTCTTC
v_gene: TRBV28; j_gene: TRBJ1-5; abundance: .; d_gene: TRBD1; CDR3aa: CASSPLQSTGGNQPQHF; CDR3nt: TGTGCCAGCAGTCCCCTTCAATCAACAGGGGGCAATCAGCCCCAGCATTTT
v_gene: TRBV7-8; j_gene: TRBJ1-2; abundance: .; d_gene: TRBD1; CDR3aa: CASSFADRAGYTF; CDR3nt: TGTGCCAGCAGCTTCGCCGACAGGGCTGGCTACACCTTC
v_gene: TRBV18; j_gene: TRBJ1-1; abundance: .; d_gene: TRBD1; CDR3aa: CASSPEGARNTEAFF; CDR3nt: TGTGCCAGCTCACCCGAGGGGGCGAGAAACACTGAAGCTTTCTTT
v_gene: TRBV5-1; j_gene: TRBJ1-2; abundance: once; d_gene: .; CDR3aa: CASSLDGVGEYYGYTF; CDR3nt: TGCGCCAGCAGCTTGGACGGTGTGGGAGAGTACTATGGCTACACCTTC
v_gene: TRBV9; j_gene: TRBJ1-2; abundance: .; d_gene: .; CDR3aa: CASSVAGGMLGGYTF; CDR3nt: TGTGCCAGCAGCGTAGCTGGGGGGATGTTAGGGGGCTACACCTTC
v_gene: TRBV6-6; j_gene: TRBJ2-5; abundance: .; d_gene: .; CDR3aa: CASSYPDSAETQYF; CDR3nt: TGTGCCAGCAGTTACCCGGACTCAGCGGAGACCCAGTACTTC
v_gene: TRBV5-1; j_gene: TRBJ2-1; abundance: few; d_gene: TRBD2; CDR3aa: CASSSASGDNEQFF; CDR3nt: TGCGCCAGCAGCTCCGCTAGCGGGGACAATGAGCAGTTCTTC
v_gene: TRBV30; j_gene: TRBJ2-3; abundance: .; d_gene: TRBD2; CDR3aa: CARRTSGTDTQYF; CDR3nt: TGTGCCCGTCGGACTAGCGGCACAGATACGCAGTATTTT
v_gene: TRBV7-2; j_gene: TRBJ2-5; abundance: few; d_gene: .; CDR3aa: CASSQQAGGRSETQYF; CDR3nt: TGTGCCAGCAGCCAGCAGGCAGGAGGACGCTCGGAGACCCAGTACTTC
v_gene: TRBV7-9; j_gene: TRBJ2-7; abundance: .; d_gene: TRBD1; CDR3aa: CASSSPATPGQGLYEQYF; CDR3nt: TGTGCCAGCAGCTCCCCCGCCACTCCGGGACAGGGGTTATACGAGCAGTACTTC
v_gene: TRBV27; j_gene: TRBJ2-1; abundance: few; d_gene: .; CDR3aa: CASSSPRKASGYEQFF; CDR3nt: TGTGCCAGCAGTTCCCCCCGGAAGGCGAGCGGGTATGAGCAGTTCTTC
v_gene: TRBV3-1/TRBV3-2; j_gene: TRBJ1-4; abundance: .; d_gene: TRBD1; CDR3aa: CASSVGQASNEKLFF; CDR3nt: TGTGCCAGCAGCGTTGGACAGGCGAGTAATGAAAAACTGTTTTTT
v_gene: TRBV19; j_gene: TRBJ1-1; abundance: .; d_gene: .; CDR3aa: CASTQDYQAFF; CDR3nt: TGTGCCAGTACTCAGGACTACCAAGCTTTCTTT
v_gene: TRBV4-1; j_gene: TRBJ1-5; abundance: .; d_gene: .; CDR3aa: CASSPTGGATQPQHF; CDR3nt: TGCGCCAGCAGCCCCACAGGCGGGGCCACGCAGCCCCAGCATTTT
v_gene: TRBV9; j_gene: TRBJ1-1; abundance: .; d_gene: .; CDR3aa: CASSATGSNTEAFF; CDR3nt: TGTGCCAGCAGCGCGACAGGATCGAACACTGAAGCTTTCTTT
v_gene: TRBV19; j_gene: TRBJ2-1; abundance: .; d_gene: TRBD2; CDR3aa: CASSATSGPYNEQFF; CDR3nt: TGTGCCAGTAGTGCGACTAGCGGACCATACAATGAGCAGTTCTTC
v_gene: TRBV28; j_gene: TRBJ1-1; abundance: once; d_gene: .; CDR3aa: CASSLSRQNTEAFF; CDR3nt: TGTGCCAGCAGTTTATCGAGACAGAACACTGAAGCTTTCTTT
v_gene: TRBV4-1; j_gene: TRBJ1-2; abundance: once; d_gene: TRBD1; CDR3aa: CASSQYQGGGYTF; CDR3nt: TGCGCCAGCAGCCAATATCAGGGGGGTGGCTACACCTTC
v_gene: TRBV19; j_gene: TRBJ2-2; abundance: .; d_gene: TRBD2; CDR3aa: CASSSGLALTGELFF; CDR3nt: TGTGCCAGTAGTAGTGGACTAGCGCTTACCGGGGAGCTGTTTTTT